This TCR beta chain stems from a study of Ad26.COV2.S vaccination and SARS-CoV-2 variants. Using immunoSEQ multiplex PCR, the repertoire was profiled, and TCRdb retains in-frame clones only, with some absent. The data show around 240,000 clones, approximately 90% seen once. Specified treatment: about 20 received Ad26.COV2.S at low or high dose, single or two shots; about five received placebo; per-sample allocation not given. Specimens were obtained on day 63 following the first vaccine or placebo injection. An Ad26 vector expressing Wuhan-strain SARS-CoV-2 spike constituted the vaccine. V dropped 1 base and J dropped 0 bases, with 2 bases sitting between them. CDR3 length: 13 amino acids. Per germline, CDR1 LGHNA and CDR2 YSLEER.

The rearrangement uses TRBV4-3 and TRBJ2-3; D not certain. This receptor was taken from a person between 18 and 59 years old who received the Ad26.COV2.S COVID-19 vaccine or a placebo. Sequencing was performed on peripheral blood, taken in a trial of Ad26.COV2.S vaccine versus placebo. As DNA, the CDR3 is TGCGCCAGCAGCCAAGTCAGCACAGATACGCAGTATTTT. It translates to CASSQVSTDTQYF.